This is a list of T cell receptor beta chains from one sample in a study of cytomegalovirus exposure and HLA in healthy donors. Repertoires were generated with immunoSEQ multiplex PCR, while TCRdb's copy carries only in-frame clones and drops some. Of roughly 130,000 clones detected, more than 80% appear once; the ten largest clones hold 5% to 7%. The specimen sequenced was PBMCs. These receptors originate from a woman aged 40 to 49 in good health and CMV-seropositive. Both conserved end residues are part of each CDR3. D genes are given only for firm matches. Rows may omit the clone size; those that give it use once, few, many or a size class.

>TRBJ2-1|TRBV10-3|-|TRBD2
CAISPGLASEQFF
TGTGCCATCAGCCCGGGACTAGCTAGTGAGCAGTTCTTC
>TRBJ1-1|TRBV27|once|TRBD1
CASRRSTGRNTEAFF
TGTGCCAGCCGCCGTTCGACAGGGAGGAACACTGAAGCTTTCTTT
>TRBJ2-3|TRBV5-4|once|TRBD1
CASSGTGVTDTQYF
TGTGCCAGCAGCGGGACAGGGGTCACAGATACGCAGTATTTT
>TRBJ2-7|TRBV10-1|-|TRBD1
CASSSGTVIYEQYF
TGCGCCAGCAGTTCCGGGACAGTAATCTACGAGCAGTACTTC
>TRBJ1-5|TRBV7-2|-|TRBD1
CASSPAGTGGVQPQHF
TGTGCCAGCAGCCCAGCCGGGACAGGGGGCGTTCAGCCCCAGCATTTT
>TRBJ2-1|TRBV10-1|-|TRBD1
CASSESGDRGRNEQFF
TGCGCCAGCAGTGAGTCTGGGGACAGGGGGCGAAATGAGCAGTTCTTC
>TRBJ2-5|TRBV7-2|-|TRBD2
CASSLNGRLETQYF
TGTGCCAGCAGCTTAAACGGGAGGCTGGAGACCCAGTACTTC
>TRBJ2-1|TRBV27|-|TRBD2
CASRGAYNEQFF
TGTGCCAGCCGGGGGGCCTACAATGAGCAGTTCTTC
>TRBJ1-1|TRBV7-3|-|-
CASSLTSGDTEAFF
TGTGCCAGCAGCTTAACGTCGGGGGACACTGAAGCTTTCTTT
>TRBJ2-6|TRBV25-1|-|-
CASSEPGSGANVLTF
TGTGCCAGCAGTGAACCCGGCTCTGGGGCCAACGTCCTGACTTTC
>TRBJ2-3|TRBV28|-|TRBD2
CASKGLAGNWGPDTQYF
TGTGCCAGCAAGGGGCTAGCGGGCAATTGGGGCCCAGATACGCAGTATTTT
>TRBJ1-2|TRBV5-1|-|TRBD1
CASSPGQGGEANYGYTF
TGCGCCAGCAGCCCAGGACAGGGGGGAGAAGCTAACTATGGCTACACCTTC
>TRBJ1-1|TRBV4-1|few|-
CASSPWGNRGEAFF
TGCGCCAGCAGCCCGTGGGGTAATCGGGGTGAAGCTTTCTTT
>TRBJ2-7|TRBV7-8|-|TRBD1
CASSPTRTGPRGTYEQYF
TGTGCCAGCAGTCCGACCCGGACAGGGCCGAGGGGCACCTACGAGCAGTACTTC
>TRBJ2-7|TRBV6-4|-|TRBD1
CASSVATGGSYEQYF
TGTGCCAGCAGTGTCGCGACAGGGGGGTCCTACGAGCAGTACTTC
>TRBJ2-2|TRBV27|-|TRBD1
CASSLGTGFTGELFF
TGTGCCAGCAGTTTGGGGACAGGGTTCACCGGGGAGCTGTTTTTT
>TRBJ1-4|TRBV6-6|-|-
CASSWGLTNEKLFF
TGTGCCAGCAGTTGGGGCCTTACTAATGAAAAACTGTTTTTT
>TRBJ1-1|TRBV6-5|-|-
CASSYAQRNTEAFF
TGTGCCAGCAGTTACGCACAACGGAACACTGAAGCTTTCTTT
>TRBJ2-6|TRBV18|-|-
CASSPLAGAGANVLTF
TGTGCCAGCTCACCACTTGCCGGGGCTGGGGCCAACGTCCTGACTTTC
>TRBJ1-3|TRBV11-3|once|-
CASSLSGGPGNTIYF
TGTGCCAGCAGCTTATCGGGGGGGCCTGGAAACACCATATATTTT
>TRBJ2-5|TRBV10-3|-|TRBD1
CAISESQGAGETQYF
TGTGCCATCAGTGAGTCGCAGGGGGCAGGAGAGACCCAGTACTTC
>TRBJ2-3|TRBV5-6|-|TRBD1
CASSLTGTGGPDTQYF
TGTGCCAGCAGCTTAACCGGGACAGGGGGCCCAGATACGCAGTATTTT
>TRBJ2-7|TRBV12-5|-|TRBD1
CASGRDSLYEQYF
TGTGCTAGTGGCCGGGACAGCCTCTACGAGCAGTACTTC